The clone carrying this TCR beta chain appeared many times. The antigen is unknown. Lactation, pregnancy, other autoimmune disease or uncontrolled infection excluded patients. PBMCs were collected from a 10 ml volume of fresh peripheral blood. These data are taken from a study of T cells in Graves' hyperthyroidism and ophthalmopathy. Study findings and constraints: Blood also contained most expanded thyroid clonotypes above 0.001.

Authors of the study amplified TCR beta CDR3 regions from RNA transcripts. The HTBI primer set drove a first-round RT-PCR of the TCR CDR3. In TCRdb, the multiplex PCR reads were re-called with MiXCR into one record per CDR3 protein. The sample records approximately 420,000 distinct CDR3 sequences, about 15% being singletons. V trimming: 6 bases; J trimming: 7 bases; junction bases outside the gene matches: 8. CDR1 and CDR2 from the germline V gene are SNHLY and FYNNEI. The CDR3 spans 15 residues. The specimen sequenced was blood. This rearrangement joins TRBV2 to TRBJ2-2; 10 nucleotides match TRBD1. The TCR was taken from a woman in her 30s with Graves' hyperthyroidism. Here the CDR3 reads CASRGGQGLIGELFF. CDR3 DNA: TGTGCCAGCAGGGGGGGACAGGGGCTTATCGGGGAGCTGTTTTTT.